This TCR beta chain was recorded in a study of blood T cell repertoires in COVID-19 (dated by TCRdb to the early 2020s). In terms of the full investigation: The collaborator samples originated in the United States, Italy and Spain and spanned the acute and convalescent phases of COVID-19. The samples were drawn from the first 160 participants of the ongoing ImmuneRACE study and from about 1,200 subjects provided by 6 global collaborators. Where available, HLA class I and class II types were obtained from metadata supplied by the sample provider rather than from assay-based typing. The dataset comprised deeply sampled blood TCRbeta repertoires from subjects exposed to, actively infected with, or recovered from COVID-19. The repertoires were released in a freely available public database intended as a resource for research on the immune response to SARS-CoV-2. The material from the prospective study consisted of cDNA or gDNA derived from T cells, B-cell-depleted T cells, or PBMCs. Sample metadata almost always included a de-identified subject ID, COVID-19 status, age in years and sex.

CDR1 and CDR2 are drawn from the germline V gene: MGHRA, YSYEKL. V and J are truncated by 0 bases and 7 bases respectively, leaving an intervening sequence of 18 bases. From cysteine to phenylalanine, the CDR3 is 16 amino acids long. Only the CDR3 portion is preserved as DNA: 48 bases, with reading frame beginning at the first base. The table lists this clone with a count of one. Its cognate antigen has yet to be identified. The input lacks base qualities; no much larger clone sits a single base away. The collaborating institutions used their own protocols to collect whole blood in K2EDTA tubes. For TCRbeta analysis, collaborator samples were shipped as frozen whole blood, as isolated PBMCs, or as DNA extracted from either sample type. The immunoSEQ Assay, a bias-controlled multiplex PCR, was used to amplify TCRbeta CDR3 regions from genomic DNA. The study's processing was this. The number of nucleated cells in each sample was estimated by amplification of reference gene primers within the assay. To quantify the absolute abundance of each unique TCRbeta CDR3 rearrangement, sequence reads were collapsed and filtered. For each sample, productive Simpson clonality was calculated as the square root of Simpson's diversity index across productive rearrangements. Entries here come from immuneACCESS through TCRdb and include only in-frame sequences with V and J called. Some clones fail to appear in such tables; in the studies checked, an unresolved V gene covers under half of the shortfall, and the cause of the remainder is unknown. V and J calls and clone size follow that table, whereas D and trimming were derived from the DNA. The sample data list 120,000 or so clones, and approximately 81% of these were observed just once. About 39% of the sample is held by the ten biggest clonotypes.

The full study reports these points: The quantity of clinical and demographic metadata differed by source and by participant and was supplied without curation.

This sequence originates from a man in his forties or fifties with active or convalescent COVID-19. Sequencing was performed on peripheral blood. The chain uses TRBV4-1 and TRBJ1-2, and possibly TRBD1, on 5 matching bases. The CDR3 in this case is CASSQESGGAASGYTF. The DNA reads as follows: TGCGCCAGCAGCCAAGAATCAGGAGGGGCGGCCAGTGGCTACACCTTC.